This entry lists 31 T cell receptor beta chains sequenced from one sample in a study of identifying expanded T cells in peripheral blood. Sequenced by immunoSEQ multiplex PCR; TCRdb stores in-frame clones only, minus some. The sample holds about 110,000 clones, around 90% seen once. The material sequenced was blood. These receptors were obtained from a person between 18 and 70 years old in good health.

This clone came up a few times. Other DNA sequences in this specimen translate into the identical CDR3. This chain joins TRBV9 and TRBJ1-1; the D is unclear. Germline CDR1 is SGDLS and CDR2 is YYNGEE. V was clipped by 2 bases and J by 0 bases, with 8 bases between them. This CDR3 is built from 14 residues. The CDR3 loop reads CASSVGLMNTEAFF. CDR3 in DNA: TGTGCCAGCAGCGTTGGTCTCATGAACACTGAAGCTTTCTTT. Looking up the rest from reference TRBV9 and TRBJ1-1 gives the full variable domain: DSGVTQTPKHLITATGQRVTLRCSPRSGDLSVYWYQQSLDQGLQFLIQYYNGEERAKGNILERFSAQQFPDLHSELNLSSLELGDSALYFCASSVGLMNTEAFFGQGTRLTVV.

This clone showed up just once. J is TRBJ2-1 and V is TRBV2; unclear D gene. The germline CDR1 and CDR2 sequences are SNHLY and FYNNEI. The CDR3 spans 11 residues. Between the trimmed V and J ends, which lost 8 bases and 8 bases, there was a span of 10 bases. Written as DNA, the CDR3 is TGTGCCAGCGTAGAAGACCATGAGCAGTTCTTC. It encodes CASVEDHEQFF.

A single count supports this clone. The V gene is TRBV6-1, the J gene TRBJ1-6; D is undetermined. From germline, CDR1 is MNHNS and CDR2 SASEGT. The CDR3 is 15 residues long. Trimming stripped 7 bases from V and 9 bases from J, with 19 bases between. CDR3 amino acids: CASNPGSREGSPLHF. The CDR3 region has the DNA TGTGCCAGCAACCCGGGGTCGAGGGAGGGTTCACCCCTCCACTTT.

The chain uses TRBV23-1 and TRBJ2-6; 8 bases are shared with TRBD1. TRBV23-1 is an ORF, and what it does is uncertain. V shed 3 bases and J 2 bases; nucleotides not matched to a gene: 3. The CDR3 is 16 amino acids. This chain's CDR3 is CASSQTGVTGANVLTF. Written as DNA, the CDR3 is TGCGCCAGCAGTCAGACAGGGGTTACTGGGGCCAACGTCCTGACTTTC.

The chain employs TRBV5-5 and TRBJ1-2; D not certain. This CDR3 region has 12 residues. Germline-derived CDR1 and CDR2 are SGHKS and YYEKEE (reference sequence). V was clipped by 4 bases and J by 12 bases, with 16 bases between them. The CDR3 bases are TGTGCCAGCAGCGGCAACGACGGGGTAGACACCTTC. It encodes CASSGNDGVDTF.

V and J are TRBV27 and TRBJ2-1; 8 bases align to TRBD2. Trimming cost V 2 bases and J 5 bases; bases outside gene matches: 8. Germline V gives CDR1 MNHEY, CDR2 SMNVEV (reference sequence). This CDR3 contains 16 residues. CDR3 in amino acids: CASSLISTSGHNEQFF. The CDR3 DNA reads as TGTGCCAGCAGTTTAATTTCTACTAGCGGTCACAATGAGCAGTTCTTC.

V usage is TRBV6-6 and J usage is TRBJ1-3, with TRBD1 as a possible D gene (6 bases). The CDR3 is 15 residues long. Per the germline V gene, CDR1 is MNHNY and CDR2 is SVGAGI (reference sequence). V lost 6 bases and J 0 bases, leaving 12 bases between the germline ends. The CDR3 is CASSDRTLSGNTIYF. Written as DNA, the CDR3 is TGTGCCAGCAGCGACAGGACTCTCTCTGGAAACACCATATATTTT.

The chain combines TRBV15 with TRBJ1-3; D is uncertain. In germline, CDR1 is LNHNV, CDR2 YYDKDF (reference sequence). V gave up 5 bases and J gave up 0 bases, with 8 bases separating them. The CDR3 length is 14 residues. Here the CDR3 reads CATSRGSSGNTIYF. The CDR3 nucleotides read TGTGCCACCAGCCGAGGGAGCTCTGGAAACACCATATATTTT.

This clone appeared once. This rearrangement joins TRBV9 to TRBJ2-1, with TRBD2 as a possible D gene (6 bases). V was shortened by 4 bases and J by 9 bases, with 17 bases between the two germline ends. Germline V lookup: CDR1 SGDLS, CDR2 YYNGEE. The CDR3 totals 14 residues. The CDR3 DNA sequence: TGTGCCAGCAGCTCCGGGACTTTCCAAGGTGAGCAGTTCTTC. Translated: CASSSGTFQGEQFF.

The chain uses TRBV6-5 and TRBJ2-3, with 7 bases lining up with TRBD2. This CDR3 has 15 residues. Germline V gene lookup returns CDR1 MNHEY and CDR2 SVGAGI. V trimming: 6 bases; J trimming: 0 bases; junction bases outside the gene matches: 6. CDR3 residues: CASRWGLTSTDTQYF. CDR3 bases: TGTGCCAGCAGGTGGGGACTAACTAGCACAGATACGCAGTATTTT.

The J gene is TRBJ2-7, the V gene TRBV28, with D perhaps assigned TRBD1 or TRBD2 (7 bases each). This CDR3 spans 17 amino acids. Looked up from germline, CDR1 is MDHEN and CDR2 is SYDVKM. V lost 3 bases and J 5 bases, leaving 23 bases between the germline ends. As DNA, the CDR3 is TGTGCCAGCAGTTTTAACGCGCAGGGGGGGCACGTCGACGAGCAGTACTTC. It specifies CASSFNAQGGHVDEQYF.

The chain recombines TRBV9 with TRBJ2-6; D perhaps matches TRBD2 (5 bases). Germline V CDR1 and CDR2: SGDLS, YYNGEE. This CDR3 contains 18 residues. Trimming stripped 4 bases from V and 3 bases from J, with 20 bases between. The CDR3 reads CASSPGEGWVGGANVLTF. Here the CDR3 DNA reads TGTGCCAGCAGCCCGGGCGAGGGCTGGGTAGGTGGGGCCAACGTCCTGACTTTC.

V is TRBV7-9 and J is TRBJ1-1; D is undetermined. The length of the CDR3 is 14 residues. Germline lookup yields CDR1 SEHNR and CDR2 FQNEAQ (reference sequence). The V end was cut by 3 bases, the J end by 0 bases, with 8 bases between. CDR3 loop: CASSLSSLNTEAFF. CDR3 nucleotides: TGTGCCAGCAGCTTGAGTAGTTTGAACACTGAAGCTTTCTTT.

This clone was seen a handful of times. This sequence joins TRBV2 and TRBJ1-2; possible D gene TRBD1, 6 bases. CDR1 is SNHLY, CDR2 FYNNEI, per germline. CDR3 length: 15 amino acids. V shed 7 bases and J shed 0 bases, with 15 bases lying between them. The CDR3 DNA sequence: TGTGCCAGCAAACTGGGGGACACTACTAACTATGGCTACACCTTC. The encoded protein is CASKLGDTTNYGYTF.

The rearrangement links TRBV6-4 to TRBJ1-5; D may be TRBD1 (6 bases). This CDR3 region has 15 residues. From germline, CDR1 is MRHNA and CDR2 SNTAGT. V lost 4 bases to trimming and J lost 5 bases, with 15 bases between them. CDR3 bases: TGTGCCAGCAGTGGACGGACAGCTACGCATCAGCCCCAGCATTTT. Protein sequence: CASSGRTATHQPQHF.

V and J are TRBV19 and TRBJ1-4; D is perhaps TRBD1 (6 bases). CDR3 length: 13 residues. V lost 6 bases and J lost 6, with 11 bases in between. Germline values: CDR1 LNHDA, CDR2 SQIVND (reference sequence). The CDR3 DNA sequence: TGTGCCAGTAGGATGGCAGGGGATGAAAAACTGTTTTTT. Protein product: CASRMAGDEKLFF.

This clone appeared once. This sequence joins TRBV6-5 and TRBJ1-5; no clear D. The germline V gene encodes CDR1 MNHEY and CDR2 SVGAGI. CDR3 length: 13 residues. V was cut by 0 bases and J by 5 bases, with 5 bases left in between. The CDR3 sequence is CASSYSRDQPQHF. The CDR3 nucleotides are TGTGCCAGCAGTTACTCAAGGGATCAGCCCCAGCATTTT.

CDR3 amino acids: CSVGTYEKLFF. The CDR3, as DNA: TGCAGCGTCGGGACGTATGAAAAACTGTTTTTT. The chain carries TRBV29-1 and TRBJ1-4; D is perhaps TRBD1 (5 bases). V dropped 6 bases and J dropped 6 bases, with 8 bases sitting between them. CDR1 is SQVTM and CDR2 is ANQGSEA in the germline V gene. This CDR3 has 11 residues.

V is TRBV5-3 and J is TRBJ2-2; no reliable D call. TRBV5-3 is treated as an ORF (open reading frame) with a function not yet certain. The CDR3 has 13 residues. V was shortened by 2 bases and J by 3 bases, with 5 bases between the two germline ends. This CDR3 reads CARSLEYTGELFF. The CDR3 DNA reads TGTGCCAGAAGCTTAGAGTACACCGGGGAGCTGTTTTTT.

V usage is TRBV7-3 and J usage is TRBJ2-3, with a possible D match to TRBD1 (5 bases). The V gene's germline CDR1 is SGHTA and CDR2 FQGTGA. V gave up 5 bases and J gave up 3 bases, with 9 bases separating them. The CDR3 has 13 amino acids. The CDR3, as DNA: TGTGCCAGCAGCCCCCAGGGTACAGATACGCAGTATTTT. The encoded protein is CASSPQGTDTQYF.

This chain links TRBV7-9 with TRBJ1-1; 8 bases match TRBD1. This CDR3 has 15 residues. The V gene end was trimmed by 6 bases and the J gene end by 2 bases; junction bases not matched to a gene: 8. Germline lookup yields CDR1 SEHNR and CDR2 FQNEAQ (reference sequence). As DNA, the CDR3 is TGTGCCAGCAGGCCTCGCGACAGGGGTAACACTGAAGCTTTCTTT. It specifies CASRPRDRGNTEAFF.

V gene TRBV18 combines with J gene TRBJ2-1; 8 bases line up with TRBD1. CDR1 KGHSH and CDR2 LQKENI come from the germline V gene. With 7 bases clipped from V and 5 bases from J, the junction kept 4 bases outside the gene matches. The CDR3 runs 13 residues. The CDR3 sequence is CASLRGQDNEQFF. The CDR3 nucleotides read TGTGCCAGCTTGCGGGGACAGGACAATGAGCAGTTCTTC.

This clone appeared a single time. This chain links TRBV6-5 with TRBJ2-6; 7 bases match TRBD1. The CDR3 runs to 15 residues. CDR1 and CDR2 from the germline V gene are MNHEY and SVGAGI. J lost 6 bases, V lost 4 bases, and 6 bases had no gene match. DNA of the CDR3: TGTGCCAGCAGTTCCCAACAGGGGACGGCCAACGTCCTGACTTTC. Amino acids: CASSSQQGTANVLTF.

V is TRBV12-2 and J is TRBJ2-3; the table's D gene call, TRBD1, was not cross checked with the DNA. TRBV12-2 is annotated as a pseudogene. The CDR3 sequence is 15 residues long. The CDR3 sequence: CASRLSRVGTDTQYF. CDR3 nucleotides: TGTGCAAGTCGCTTAAGCAGGGTGGGGACAGATACGCAGTATTTT.

This clone was detected only once. The chain employs TRBV6-1 and TRBJ1-4; D remains unclear. CDR1 is MNHNS and CDR2 is SASEGT in the germline V gene. The CDR3 is made up of 14 amino acids. V shed 5 bases and J shed 5 bases, with 12 bases lying between them. Here the CDR3 reads CASSMNDQNEKLFF. As DNA, the CDR3 is TGTGCCAGCAGTATGAATGACCAAAATGAAAAACTGTTTTTT.

This chain uses TRBV5-1 with TRBJ1-4; TRBD1 is a possible D gene (5 bases). With 4 bases removed from V and 6 bases from J, the gap between germline ends came to 16 bases. In germline, CDR1 is SGHRS, CDR2 YFSETQ. The CDR3 loop spans 15 amino acids. CDR3 amino acids: CASSARIPGDEKLFF. The DNA of the CDR3 is TGCGCCAGCAGCGCCCGGATTCCGGGGGATGAAAAACTGTTTTTT.

The V gene is TRBV7-3, the J gene TRBJ1-2; 8 nucleotides match TRBD1. CDR1 and CDR2 from the germline V gene are SGHTA and FQGTGA. J gave up 4 bases and V 5 bases, and 6 bases lay outside the gene matches. The CDR3 is made up of 14 amino acids. The CDR3 loop is CASSPGQGGYGYTF. The CDR3, as DNA: TGTGCCAGCAGCCCCGGACAGGGTGGCTATGGCTACACCTTC. Full variable domain (rest looked up from reference TRBV7-3 and TRBJ1-2): GAGVSQTPSNKVTEKGKYVELRCDPISGHTALYWYRQSLGQGPEFLIYFQGTGAADDSGLPNDRFFAVRPEGSVSTLKIQRTERGDSAVYLCASSPGQGGYGYTFGSGTRLTVV.

The chain recombines TRBV25-1 with TRBJ2-1; D not certain. Trimming took 7 bases from V and 4 from J, leaving 17 bases between them. This CDR3 is 15 amino acids long. Germline loops: CDR1 MGHDK, CDR2 SYGVNS. The CDR3 loop is CASMGVEFQYNEQFF. Written as DNA, the CDR3 is TGTGCCAGCATGGGTGTGGAGTTTCAATACAATGAGCAGTTCTTC.

The CDR3 loop is CASSLTGDSEGTQYF. CDR3 coding DNA: TGTGCCAGCAGCTTAACCGGGGACTCCGAAGGGACCCAGTACTTC. The chain combines TRBV7-3 with TRBJ2-5; TRBD2 is a possible D gene (6 bases). Germline CDR1 reads SGHTA; CDR2 reads FQGTGA. Trimming shortened V by 0 bases and J by 7 bases, and 15 bases separated the two germline ends. This CDR3 has 15 residues. The variable domain in full, completed from reference TRBV7-3 and TRBJ2-5, reads GAGVSQTPSNKVTEKGKYVELRCDPISGHTALYWYRQSLGQGPEFLIYFQGTGAADDSGLPNDRFFAVRPEGSVSTLKIQRTERGDSAVYLCASSLTGDSEGTQYFGPGTRLLVL.

This sequence joins TRBV18 and TRBJ2-1; possibly TRBD2 for D (5 bases). V lost 0 bases, J lost 4 bases, and 16 bases lay in between. There are 17 residues in the CDR3. Germline V gene data show CDR1 as KGHSH and CDR2 as LQKENI. DNA for the CDR3: TGTGCCAGCTCACCACCGATCGTGGGAGAGAGGTACAATGAGCAGTTCTTC. Encoded protein: CASSPPIVGERYNEQFF. The full variable domain, in which reference TRBV18 and TRBJ2-1 provide the parts outside the CDR3, is NAGVMQNPRHLVRRRGQEARLRCSPMKGHSHVYWYRQLPEEGLKFMVYLQKENIIDESGMPKERFSAEFPKEGPSILRIQQVVRGDSAAYFCASSPPIVGERYNEQFFGPGTRLTVL.

The rearrangement uses TRBV5-4 and TRBJ1-5; D uncertain. This CDR3 has 14 residues. Germline V gives CDR1 SGHNT, CDR2 YYREEE (reference sequence). V was clipped by 0 bases and J by 3 bases, with 7 bases between them. CDR3 bases: TGTGCCAGCAGCTTGGATGGCTACAATCAGCCCCAGCATTTT. Its translation: CASSLDGYNQPQHF.